The 9 T cell receptor beta chains below come from one sample, sequenced in a study of T cells in Graves' hyperthyroidism and ophthalmopathy. Researchers amplified the TCR beta CDR3 regions from RNA transcripts. The primer set for the first-round RT-PCR of the TCR CDR3 was HTBI. MiXCR, run by TCRdb on the multiplex PCR reads, gives a single entry per CDR3 protein. The sample consists of about 270,000 distinct CDR3 sequences, 25% to 30% of them appearing once. Sequencing input: blood. Source of these receptors: a man aged 35 to 55 with Graves' hyperthyroidism that later progressed to Graves' ophthalmopathy.

This clonotype was found many times. The chain recombines TRBV6-1 with TRBJ2-7; D is tentatively TRBD1 or TRBD2 (5 bases each). Trimming took 6 bases from V and 2 from J, leaving 11 bases between them. The CDR3 contains 13 residues. CDR1 and CDR2 (germline): MNHNS, SASEGT. CDR3 nucleotide sequence: TGTGCCAGCAGGAGGGGCCCAGCCTACGAGCAGTACTTC. Its protein is CASRRGPAYEQYF.

This clonotype was recorded at least ten times. The chain recombines TRBV6-1 with TRBJ2-7; unclear D gene. V lost 5 bases and J 4 bases, leaving 12 bases between the germline ends. The CDR3 has 13 amino acids. Germline-derived CDR1 and CDR2 are MNHNS and SASEGT. CDR3 in DNA: TGTGCCAGCAGTACAAATCAACAGTACGAGCAGTACTTC. Protein product: CASSTNQQYEQYF.

This clonotype was recorded a few times. The chain recombines TRBV7-2 with TRBJ1-2; D may be TRBD1 (5 bases). The germline V gene encodes CDR1 SGHTA and CDR2 FQGNSA. The CDR3 covers 17 residues. Between the trimmed V and J ends, which lost 0 bases and 8 bases, there was a span of 22 bases. The CDR3 DNA reads TGTGCCAGCAGCTTAGCTCCCCTTGACACAGGCGCGGGAGGCTACACCTTC. Translation: CASSLAPLDTGAGGYTF.

There are many counts of this clonotype. This sequence joins TRBV12-3 or TRBV12-4 and TRBJ1-1; no reliable D call. CDR3 size: 12 residues. V was pared by 6 bases and J by 4 bases, with 9 bases between. The CDR3, as DNA: TGTGCCAGCAGCCTCCCCCCCACTGAAGCTTTCTTT. Residues: CASSLPPTEAFF.

This clonotype was recorded at least ten times. The chain uses TRBV10-3 and TRBJ2-1, with TRBD2 matching over 10 bases. The CDR3 covers 14 residues. V was pared by 4 bases and J by 10 bases, with 7 bases of the junction left unmatched. Germline assignment: CDR1 ENHRY and CDR2 SYGVKD. CDR3 residues: CAISGLAGVPEQFF. The CDR3 bases are TGTGCCATCAGTGGGCTAGCGGGGGTTCCGGAGCAGTTCTTC.

This clonotype was detected ten times or more. The chain links TRBV11-1 to TRBJ2-5; D is undetermined. Germline V lookup: CDR1 SGHAT, CDR2 FQDESV (reference sequence). The V gene lost 3 bases and the J gene lost 3 bases, with 23 bases spanning the gap. The CDR3 spans 18 residues. The CDR3 spells CASSFPGQLRDLKETQYF. In DNA, the CDR3 is TGTGCCAGCAGCTTTCCGGGTCAATTAAGAGACCTCAAAGAGACCCAGTACTTC.

This clonotype was detected many times. The rearrangement uses TRBV30 and TRBJ1-1; weak D call: TRBD1 (6 bases). CDR1 GTSNPN and CDR2 SVGIG come from the germline V gene (reference sequence). V lost 4 bases, J lost 2 bases, and 17 bases lay in between. The CDR3 sequence is 15 residues long. CDR3 protein: CAWTPLRGRNTEAFF. In DNA, the CDR3 is TGTGCCTGGACCCCTCTTCGGGGGCGTAACACTGAAGCTTTCTTT.

This clonotype was picked up many times. A read error is likely, as this CDR3 ends without the conserved phenylalanine or tryptophan. V is TRBV28 and J is TRBJ1-5; the D is unclear. The CDR3 sequence is 14 residues long. CDR1 MDHEN and CDR2 SYDVKM come from the germline V gene. The V and J ends lost 3 bases and 3 bases respectively, with 9 bases between them. CDR3 DNA sequence: TGTGCCAGCAGTTTGTCTCTCTACAATCAGCCCCAGCATCTT. This translates into CASSLSLYNQPQHL.

This clonotype showed up many times. The chain uses TRBV12-3 or TRBV12-4 and TRBJ1-1; possibly TRBD1 for D (6 bases). The CDR3 extends over 16 amino acids. Trimming removed 6 bases at V and 6 bases at J, with 23 bases between. The chain's CDR3 is CASSRLQGGLKAEAFF. The CDR3 DNA is TGTGCCAGCAGCCGACTACAGGGTGGATTGAAGGCTGAAGCTTTCTTT.